The T cell receptor (beta chain) under discussion was sequenced for a study of cytomegalovirus exposure and HLA in healthy donors. Germline CDR1 SGHTA, CDR2 FQGNSA. The CDR3 is 14 amino acids. Primers included in the PCR were 60 Vbeta and 13 Jbeta primers. Produced via immunoSEQ multiplex PCR; TCRdb's table is partial and in-frame only. The sample holds 130,000 to 150,000 clones, roughly three quarters seen once. General study findings and limits: Among the CMV-associated chains, a few were confirmed in vitro as specific for CMV antigens. A later analysis showed TCR association rates differing by HLA locus, peaking at DRB1 and lowest at HLA-C. Among TCR beta chains, those listed as cytomegalovirus-associated numbered some 160. By a later analysis, the bulk of CMV-associated TCR beta chains appeared HLA-restricted.

In its sample, this clone was seen a few times. Its antigen is undetermined. The sample comprised PBMCs. The receptor's source is a man aged 18 to 35 in good health and CMV-seronegative. J is TRBJ2-5 and V is TRBV7-2; 7 bases line up with TRBD1. The J call may be wrong; the DNA end is better matched by TRBJ2-7. CDR3 bases: TGTGCCAGCAGAAGGACAGGAGACTACTACGAGCAGTACTTC. Translated: CASRRTGDYYEQYF.